One and the same sample provided the 29 T cell receptor beta chains below, sequenced in a study of cytomegalovirus exposure and HLA in healthy donors. PCR involved 60 Vbeta and 13 Jbeta primers. TCRdb keeps only in-frame clones here, not all; method: immunoSEQ multiplex PCR. Here the sample spans hundreds of thousands of clones, 75% to 90% being singletons. Sequenced input: PBMCs. Source of these receptors: a boy aged 2 to 9 in good health and CMV-seronegative.

The DNA of the CDR3 is TGTGCCAGCAGTGTACGGGACATCTCCTACGAGCAGTACTTC. Its protein is CASSVRDISYEQYF. The chain carries TRBV6-1 and TRBJ2-7, with D possibly TRBD1 on 6 matching bases. The CDR3 spans 14 residues. Germline-derived CDR1 and CDR2 are MNHNS and SASEGT. V lost 4 bases to trimming and J lost 0 bases, with 10 bases between them.

In this sample, this clone turned up a few times. This CDR3 is also generated by other DNA sequences in the sample. The chain links TRBV13 to TRBJ2-3; D is unclear. Germline values: CDR1 PRHDT, CDR2 FYEKMQ (reference sequence). The V end lost 0 bases, the J end lost 6 bases, and 4 bases lay between the germline ends. CDR3 size: 12 residues. The CDR3: CASSLGRDTQYF. DNA of the CDR3: TGTGCCAGCAGCTTAGGTCGTGATACGCAGTATTTT. The full variable domain, rest sourced from reference TRBV13 and TRBJ2-3, is AAGVIQSPRHLIKEKRETATLKCYPIPRHDTVYWYQQGPGQDPQFLISFYEKMQSDKGSIPDRFSAQQFSDYHSELNMSSLELGDSALYFCASSLGRDTQYFGPGTRLTVL.

V usage is TRBV9 and J usage is TRBJ2-3; 7 bases align to TRBD2. There are 16 residues in the CDR3. Trimming cost V 0 bases and J 1 base; bases outside gene matches: 5. Germline V gives CDR1 SGDLS, CDR2 YYNGEE. CDR3 region: CASSVGSLAGTDTQYF. The CDR3 DNA is TGTGCCAGCAGCGTAGGGAGTCTAGCGGGCACAGATACGCAGTATTTT.

This chain connects TRBV6-5 to TRBJ1-1, with 7 positions matching TRBD1. V gave up 6 bases and J gave up 7 bases; unmatched junction bases: 5. CDR3 length: 12 amino acids. Germline CDR1 reads MNHEY; CDR2 reads SVGAGI. The chain's CDR3 is CASRRQGGEAFF. In DNA form, the CDR3 reads TGTGCCAGCAGACGACAGGGAGGTGAAGCTTTCTTT.

J is TRBJ2-2 and V is TRBV7-9; 7 nucleotides agree with TRBD1. The CDR3 length is 14 residues. The germline V gene encodes CDR1 SEHNR and CDR2 FQNEAQ (reference sequence). V shed 8 bases and J 2 bases; nucleotides not matched to a gene: 5. The CDR3 region has the DNA TGTGCCAGCCGTGGGACAGAAAACACCGGGGAGCTGTTTTTT. Protein: CASRGTENTGELFF.

The CDR3 bases are TGTGCCATCAGTAACTCGCGGGGAGATGGCTACACCTTC. Residues: CAISNSRGDGYTF. This chain uses TRBV10-3 with TRBJ1-2; no clear D. Germline CDR1 reads ENHRY; CDR2 reads SYGVKD. The CDR3 spans 13 residues. Trimming cost V 5 bases and J 6 bases, with 13 bases left between them.

The chain carries TRBV19 and TRBJ2-7; 10 nucleotides match TRBD1. The CDR3 contains 15 residues. The V segment lost 2 bases and the J segment 2 bases; nucleotides outside the gene matches: 3. Germline V lookup: CDR1 LNHDA, CDR2 SQIVND (reference sequence). The CDR3 nucleotides read TGTGCCAGTAGTATACGACAGGGGGCCACCTACGAGCAGTACTTC. Protein: CASSIRQGATYEQYF.

The chain couples TRBV6-5 to TRBJ2-5, with TRBD1 matching 7 bases. This CDR3 has 11 amino acids. Germline V gives CDR1 MNHEY, CDR2 SVGAGI. V was pared by 7 bases and J by 9 bases, with 5 bases of the junction left unmatched. The CDR3 sequence: CASTQGGAQYF. DNA for the CDR3: TGTGCCAGCACCCAAGGGGGCGCCCAGTACTTC.

The rearrangement links TRBV4-1 to TRBJ1-1; no firm D call. CDR3 size: 14 residues. Trimming stripped 3 bases from V and 4 bases from J, with 12 bases between. Germline CDR1 and CDR2: MGHRA and YSYEKL. CDR3 nucleotide sequence: TGCGCCAGCAGCCAGCTCGGACTGAGCACTGAAGCTTTCTTT. This translates into CASSQLGLSTEAFF.

This chain uses TRBV27 with TRBJ2-7; D uncertain. The ends were cut back, 3 bases at V and 1 base at J, with 7 bases in the middle. The germline V gene has CDR1 MNHEY and CDR2 SMNVEV (reference sequence). This CDR3 contains 13 residues. The CDR3 coding sequence is TGTGCCAGCAGTTTGAGGATGTCCTACGAGCAGTACTTC. It specifies CASSLRMSYEQYF.

CDR3 loop: CASSPPSGTAFEAFF. The CDR3 DNA sequence: TGTGCCAGCAGCCCACCCTCCGGGACAGCCTTTGAAGCTTTCTTT. The chain employs TRBV11-3 and TRBJ1-1; 7 positions agree with TRBD1. Germline lookup yields CDR1 SGHNT and CDR2 YENEEA. This CDR3 contains 15 residues. V gave up 5 bases and J gave up 7 bases; unmatched junction bases: 13.

The chain joins TRBV4-1 to TRBJ1-5; 7 bases map to TRBD1. Per germline, CDR1 MGHRA and CDR2 YSYEKL. Trimming at V came to 4 bases and at J to 3 bases, leaving 9 bases not matched to a gene. The CDR3 is 16 residues long. The CDR3 DNA reads as TGCGCCAGCAGCCTGGGATTAAGGGGGCTCAATCAGCCCCAGCATTTT. It encodes CASSLGLRGLNQPQHF.

The CDR3: CASSLGGTSTDTQYF. The CDR3 nucleotides are TGTGCCAGCAGCTTGGGCGGCACTAGCACAGATACGCAGTATTTT. The chain carries TRBV5-4 and TRBJ2-3; D not certain. Germline V gene sequence: CDR1 SGHNT, CDR2 YYREEE (reference sequence). The germline V and J ends were trimmed by 0 bases and 0 bases, with 8 bases remaining between them. CDR3 length: 15 residues.

This clone was seen only a few times. The rearrangement joins TRBV5-6 to TRBJ1-2; D is perhaps TRBD1 (6 bases). CDR3 size: 14 residues. Germline CDR1 and CDR2: SGHDT and YYEEEE. V was trimmed by 0 bases and J by 4 bases, leaving 10 bases between them. The DNA of the CDR3 is TGTGCCAGCAGCTTGGGAGACAGGTTCTATGGCTACACCTTC. Its translation is CASSLGDRFYGYTF.

This chain links TRBV12-2 with TRBJ2-7; the table's D gene call, TRBD2, was not cross checked with the DNA. TRBV12-2 is classified as a pseudogene. The CDR3 consists of 15 residues. The CDR3 loop is CASRMTSGGTYEQYF. The CDR3 DNA follows: TGTGCAAGTCGCATGACTAGCGGGGGGACCTACGAGCAGTACTTC.

This chain connects TRBV28 to TRBJ2-3; 12 bases are shared with TRBD2. V was pared by 7 bases and J by 1 base, with 9 bases of the junction left unmatched. Looked up from germline, CDR1 is MDHEN and CDR2 is SYDVKM. This CDR3 is 17 amino acids long. The CDR3 spells CASTHGLAGWGTDTQYF. CDR3 nucleotides: TGTGCCAGCACCCATGGACTAGCGGGGTGGGGCACAGATACGCAGTATTTT. Variable domain in full (rest from reference TRBV28 and TRBJ2-3): DVKVTQSSRYLVKRTGEKVFLECVQDMDHENMFWYRQDPGLGLRLIYFSYDVKMKEKGDIPEGYSVSREKKERFSLILESASTNQTSMYLCASTHGLAGWGTDTQYFGPGTRLTVL.

J is TRBJ2-1 and V is TRBV11-3, with TRBD1 identical over 7 bases. With 3 bases clipped from V and 8 bases from J, the junction kept 10 bases outside the gene matches. The CDR3 covers 15 residues. CDR1 is SGHNT, CDR2 YENEEA, per germline. The DNA for the CDR3 is TGTGCCAGCAGCTTTGGACAGGCCCTATTGGATGAGCAGTTCTTC. This encodes CASSFGQALLDEQFF.

V usage is TRBV5-1 and J usage is TRBJ2-1, with 9 bases aligning to TRBD1. Trimming at V came to 4 bases and at J to 3 bases, leaving 20 bases not matched to a gene. Germline values: CDR1 SGHRS, CDR2 YFSETQ. This CDR3 is built from 20 residues. CDR3 loop: CASSPALTPGQGGNYNEQFF. For the CDR3, the DNA is TGCGCCAGCAGCCCGGCCCTAACACCGGGACAGGGTGGCAACTACAATGAGCAGTTCTTC.

The chain's CDR3 is CRPGPGGEQYF. CDR3 coding DNA: TGTCGTCCTGGGCCCGGAGGAGAGCAGTACTTC. This rearrangement joins TRBV9 to TRBJ2-7; possibly TRBD2 for D (5 bases). Germline assignment: CDR1 SGDLS and CDR2 YYNGEE. This CDR3 is 11 amino acids long.

The chain recombines TRBV2 with TRBJ2-3; D remains unclear. The germline V and J ends were trimmed by 0 bases and 2 bases, with 15 bases remaining between them. The CDR3 is 17 amino acids. Germline V CDR1 and CDR2: SNHLY, FYNNEI. CDR3 coding DNA: TGTGCCAGCAGTGAAGCCTGGCGGTCAACGAACACAGATACGCAGTATTTT. It is translated as CASSEAWRSTNTDTQYF.

The J gene is TRBJ2-5, the V gene TRBV12-5, with TRBD1 matching over 9 bases. The germline CDR1 and CDR2 sequences are LGHNT and FRNRAP. CDR3 size: 16 residues. Unmatched junction bases numbered 7, after V lost 1 base and J lost 4 bases. This CDR3 reads CASGLGTGALTETQYF. CDR3 in DNA: TGTGCTAGTGGTTTGGGGACAGGGGCCCTCACAGAGACCCAGTACTTC.

The V and J genes are TRBV18 and TRBJ2-7; D is ambiguous. The germline V and J ends were trimmed by 3 bases and 2 bases, with 14 bases remaining between them. The CDR3 covers 15 residues. The germline V gene has CDR1 KGHSH and CDR2 LQKENI. The CDR3 sequence: CASSPWVAQPYEQYF. In DNA, the CDR3 is TGTGCCAGCTCACCCTGGGTAGCTCAACCCTACGAGCAGTACTTC. Filled out from reference TRBV18 and TRBJ2-7, the complete variable domain reads NAGVMQNPRHLVRRRGQEARLRCSPMKGHSHVYWYRQLPEEGLKFMVYLQKENIIDESGMPKERFSAEFPKEGPSILRIQQVVRGDSAAYFCASSPWVAQPYEQYFGPGTRLTVT.

The chain links TRBV19 to TRBJ1-2, with D unresolved. This CDR3 comprises 13 residues. Germline values: CDR1 LNHDA, CDR2 SQIVND (reference sequence). Trimming removed 1 base at V and 4 bases at J, with 7 bases between. CDR3 sequence (DNA): TGTGCCAGTAGTATAGCGACACGCTATGGCTACACCTTC. Translating it yields CASSIATRYGYTF. The whole variable domain, remainder taken from reference TRBV19 and TRBJ1-2, is DGGITQSPKYLFRKEGQNVTLSCEQNLNHDAMYWYRQDPGQGLRLIYYSQIVNDFQKGDIAEGYSVSREKKESFPLTVTSAQKNPTAFYLCASSIATRYGYTFGSGTRLTVV.

The V gene is TRBV5-8, the J gene TRBJ2-3, with TRBD1 matching over 10 bases. CDR1 is SGHTS, CDR2 YDEGEE, per germline. The CDR3 runs 14 residues. Trimming at V came to 7 bases and at J to 2 bases, leaving 4 bases not matched to a gene. CDR3 coding DNA: TGTGCCAGCCGAGGACAGGGGGTCACAGATACGCAGTATTTT. Translated: CASRGQGVTDTQYF.

The chain uses TRBV4-2 and TRBJ2-2, with TRBD2 matching over 9 bases. The CDR3 consists of 15 residues. The germline CDR1 and CDR2 sequences are LGHNA and YNFKEQ. V gave up 4 bases and J gave up 7 bases; unmatched junction bases: 7. The chain's CDR3 is CASSPAGGPDGELFF. DNA of the CDR3: TGTGCCAGCAGCCCCGCGGGAGGGCCGGACGGGGAGCTGTTTTTT.

This clone was seen a handful of times. V and J are TRBV27 and TRBJ1-5; D remains ambiguous. The CDR3 contains 12 residues. The V gene lost 5 bases and the J gene lost 8 bases, with 10 bases spanning the gap. Germline V CDR1 and CDR2: MNHEY, SMNVEV (reference sequence). CDR3 amino acids: CASSPGREPQHF. CDR3 in DNA: TGTGCCAGCAGTCCGGGTCGGGAGCCCCAGCATTTT.

J is TRBJ1-6 and V is TRBV27, with TRBD1 matching over 8 bases. With V trimmed by 8 bases and J by 0 bases, 6 bases remained unmatched. The CDR3 has 16 residues. Germline CDR1 is MNHEY and CDR2 is SMNVEV (reference sequence). The CDR3 reads CASRDRTSSYNSPLHF. CDR3 coding DNA: TGTGCCAGCCGGGACAGGACGAGCTCCTATAATTCACCCCTCCACTTT.

The V gene is TRBV7-8, the J gene TRBJ2-3; weak D call: TRBD2 (5 bases). This CDR3 region has 15 residues. Germline V gene data show CDR1 as SGHVS and CDR2 as FQNEAQ. Trimming stripped 0 bases from V and 1 base from J, with 8 bases between. Here the CDR3 reads CASSLASGRTDTQYF. CDR3 in DNA: TGTGCCAGCAGCTTAGCGAGCGGTCGCACAGATACGCAGTATTTT.

The rearrangement uses TRBV21-1 and TRBJ2-5; the table's D call, TRBD1, was not checked against the DNA. TRBV21-1 is labeled a pseudogene. The CDR3 loop spans 19 amino acids. CDR3 in amino acids: CASSKEGGEVGTGKETQYF. Written as DNA, the CDR3 is TGTGCCAGCAGCAAAGAGGGAGGGGAGGTTGGGACAGGGAAAGAGACCCAGTACTTC.